This TCR beta chain was profiled in a study of T-cell memory formation after mild COVID-19. Looking at the study overall: Across donors, TCR clusters were largely donor specific.

Study results and limitations: For contracting clones, CD4+ ones sat mainly in CM and EM, CD8+ in EMRA.

Germline CDR1 and CDR2: PRHDT and FYEKMQ (reference sequence). This CDR3 region has 18 residues. V lost 1 base, J lost 6 bases, and 21 bases lay in between. TCRdb re-derived calls from the 5' RACE reads in MiXCR, one entry per CDR3 protein. Of roughly 110,000 distinct CDR3 sequences listed, approximately 13% were seen once; the top ten hold around 25%. This clonotype was seen a few times. Its specificity is unknown. The source material was PBMCs or a T cell subset sorted from them (not recorded which). The chain carries TRBV13 and TRBJ2-2; D possibly corresponds to TRBD2 (6 bases). This clonotype was obtained from an adult woman who had mild COVID-19 (a few samples of this study predate the infection). Cell type and time point are not known. DNA for the CDR3: TGTGCCAGCAGCTTAGTGGCGGGATCCGGGGCCAGTTCCGGGGAGCTGTTTTTT. Its translation is CASSLVAGSGASSGELFF.